This TCR beta chain was observed in a study of metastatic and nonmetastatic thyroid tumors. This clone was seen repeatedly, ten times or more. There were no patients who had received any treatment before thyroid surgery. TCRdb re-clonotyped the PCR reads through MiXCR. The sample has fewer than 25,000 clones, over 30% seen once. The source material was blood. This sequence was found in a female donor with papillary thyroid cancer or a benign thyroid nodule (not recorded which). Some clones in this sample may be carry-over from other donors' samples.

This chain's CDR3 is CASSYGHGREYQETQYF. As DNA, the CDR3 is TGTGCCAGCAGTTACGGGCACGGCAGGGAGTACCAAGAGACCCAGTACTTC. The J gene is TRBJ2-5, the V gene TRBV6-6, with D possibly called TRBD1 or TRBD2 (5 bases each). V was cut by 2 bases and J by 0 bases, with 16 bases left in between. The CDR3 has 17 amino acids. Germline V gene data show CDR1 as MNHNY and CDR2 as SVGAGI (reference sequence).